These 21 T cell receptor beta chains share one sample of origin, sequenced in a study of T-cell memory formation after mild COVID-19. MiXCR was run by TCRdb on the 5' RACE reads, yielding one entry per CDR3 protein. The sample has 550,000 to 600,000 distinct CDR3 sequences; 15% to 20% are singletons. The material sequenced was PBMCs or a T cell subset sorted from them (not recorded which). The receptors were sampled from an adult woman who had mild COVID-19 (a few samples of this study predate the infection). Cell type and time point are not known.

The CDR3 region is CASSFPGAGYRETEAFF. The DNA of the CDR3 is TGTGCCAGCAGCTTTCCGGGGGCCGGATACAGGGAAACTGAAGCTTTCTTT. The chain links TRBV11-1 to TRBJ1-1, with D possibly being TRBD1 (6 bases). V was shortened by 3 bases and J by 5 bases, with 22 bases between the two germline ends. The CDR3 loop spans 17 amino acids. Germline CDR1 reads SGHAT; CDR2 reads FQDESV (reference sequence).

The CDR3 protein is CSARSTDQYF. In nucleotides, the CDR3 is TGCAGTGCTAGAAGTACAGATCAGTACTTC. The V gene is TRBV20-1, the J gene TRBJ2-5; D not certain. Per the germline V gene, CDR1 is DFQATT and CDR2 is SNEGSKA (reference sequence). Trimming left V 2 bases short and J 11 bases short, with 9 bases between. This CDR3 is built from 10 residues.

The chain couples TRBV18 to TRBJ1-5; D is unresolved. CDR3 size: 13 residues. Looked up from germline, CDR1 is KGHSH and CDR2 is LQKENI. V was trimmed by 0 bases and J by 3 bases, leaving 3 bases between them. The CDR3 DNA sequence: TGTGCCAGCTCACCACCGAACAATCAGCCCCAGCATTTT. This translates into CASSPPNNQPQHF.

The J gene is TRBJ2-1, the V gene TRBV29-1; D is undetermined. Trimming cost V 7 bases and J 0 bases, with 13 bases left between them. The CDR3 covers 14 residues. CDR1 and CDR2 from the germline V gene are SQVTM and ANQGSEA. The CDR3 loop is CSAVGPFSYNEQFF. The CDR3 DNA sequence: TGCAGCGCGGTGGGCCCTTTCTCCTACAATGAGCAGTTCTTC.

This rearrangement joins TRBV18 to TRBJ2-5; D ambiguous. Germline CDR1 KGHSH, CDR2 LQKENI. The CDR3 spans 15 residues. The V gene lost 3 bases and the J gene lost 0 bases, with 11 bases spanning the gap. CDR3 loop: CASSPWIYNQETQYF. CDR3 bases: TGTGCCAGCTCACCCTGGATCTACAACCAAGAGACCCAGTACTTC.

This clonotype has only a few counts. V is TRBV15 and J is TRBJ1-3, with D possibly TRBD1 on 5 matching bases. Looked up from germline, CDR1 is LNHNV and CDR2 is YYDKDF (reference sequence). V was clipped by 8 bases and J by 3 bases, with 11 bases between them. The CDR3 contains 13 residues. The CDR3: CATQGAVGNTIYF. For the CDR3, the DNA is TGTGCCACCCAAGGGGCAGTTGGAAACACCATATATTTT. The whole variable domain, remainder taken from reference TRBV15 and TRBJ1-3, is DAMVIQNPRYQVTQFGKPVTLSCSQTLNHNVMYWYQQKSSQAPKLLFHYYDKDFNNEADTPDNFQSRRPNTSFCFLDIRSPGLGDTAMYLCATQGAVGNTIYFGEGSWLTVV.

This clonotype was picked up a small number of times. The chain joins TRBV5-5 to TRBJ1-5; no reliable D call. The CDR3 totals 15 residues. CDR1 is SGHKS, CDR2 YYEKEE, per germline (reference sequence). V lost 0 bases, J lost 6 bases, and 13 bases lay in between. The DNA for the CDR3 is TGTGCCAGCAGCTTGGCGTGGACGGATTTTCAGCCCCAGCATTTT. Encoded protein: CASSLAWTDFQPQHF.

The chain is built from TRBV6-5 and TRBJ2-3, with D uncertain. V was shortened by 2 bases and J by 3 bases, with 6 bases between the two germline ends. The germline V gene encodes CDR1 MNHEY and CDR2 SVGAGI. The CDR3 covers 13 residues. The CDR3 DNA reads as TGTGCCAGCAGTTACACTGGAACAGATACGCAGTATTTT. It encodes CASSYTGTDTQYF.

The V gene is TRBV2, the J gene TRBJ2-3; possibly TRBD1 or TRBD2 for D (5 bases each). CDR1 and CDR2 (germline): SNHLY, FYNNEI. V was trimmed by 0 bases and J by 1 base, leaving 11 bases between them. The CDR3 spans 16 residues. The CDR3 region has the DNA TGTGCCAGCAGTGAAGCGCTGCTGGGGGGCACAGATACGCAGTATTTT. It yields the protein CASSEALLGGTDTQYF.

This clonotype was picked up a small number of times. The V and J genes are TRBV30 and TRBJ2-1, with 9 bases identical to TRBD1. Germline V gene lookup returns CDR1 GTSNPN and CDR2 SVGIG (reference sequence). CDR3 size: 16 residues. The V segment lost 5 bases and the J segment 2 bases; nucleotides outside the gene matches: 10. The CDR3 bases are TGTGCCTGGGGCAAACCGGGACAGGGCGCCTACAATGAGCAGTTCTTC. Translated: CAWGKPGQGAYNEQFF.

The V and J genes are TRBV29-1 and TRBJ1-2, with D unresolved. The CDR3 runs to 16 residues. The germline CDR1 and CDR2 sequences are SQVTM and ANQGSEA. Trimming took 4 bases from V and 6 from J, leaving 24 bases between them. This CDR3 reads CSVGASGRSAPHGYTF. As DNA, the CDR3 is TGCAGCGTTGGAGCTTCAGGACGATCCGCTCCGCATGGCTACACCTTC.

This rearrangement joins TRBV5-1 to TRBJ1-1, with TRBD1 identical over 8 bases. J lost 5 bases, V lost 7 bases, and 13 bases had no gene match. Germline values: CDR1 SGHRS, CDR2 YFSETQ. This CDR3 comprises 15 residues. CDR3 protein: CASGWGQGATTEAFF. Written as DNA, the CDR3 is TGCGCCAGCGGCTGGGGTCAGGGGGCAACGACTGAAGCTTTCTTT.

J is TRBJ2-1 and V is TRBV9; 9 nucleotides agree with TRBD1. Germline lookup yields CDR1 SGDLS and CDR2 YYNGEE. The CDR3 runs 16 residues. Trimming removed 3 bases from V and 2 bases from J; junction bases left unmatched: 6. CDR3 bases: TGTGCCAGCAGCGCCGCGGGACAGGGAACCTACAATGAGCAGTTCTTC. This codes for CASSAAGQGTYNEQFF.

This clonotype was detected ten times or more. The chain has TRBV29-1 and TRBJ2-7, with TRBD1 as a possible D gene (5 bases). This CDR3 has 12 residues. Germline-derived CDR1 and CDR2 are SQVTM and ANQGSEA. V lost 6 bases and J 3 bases, leaving 12 bases between the germline ends. The CDR3 protein is CSVRSGYYEQYF. The CDR3 DNA reads TGCAGCGTGAGATCAGGGTACTACGAGCAGTACTTC.

This clonotype occurred a few times. The chain employs TRBV25-1 and TRBJ2-7; D is uncertain. Deletions cut 4 bases from V and 10 bases from J, with 17 bases between. Germline CDR1 and CDR2: MGHDK and SYGVNS. The CDR3 totals 13 residues. The CDR3 spells CASSGYFLMGQYF. DNA of the CDR3: TGTGCCAGCAGTGGGTATTTCCTCATGGGACAGTACTTC.

The J gene is TRBJ2-1, the V gene TRBV5-6; 11 positions match TRBD2. V dropped 2 bases and J dropped 8; count of bases not matched to a gene: 3. The germline V gene has CDR1 SGHDT and CDR2 YYEEEE. The length of the CDR3 is 14 residues. For the CDR3, the DNA is TGTGCCAGCAGCTTACTAGCGGGAGATTATGAGCAGTTCTTC. It encodes CASSLLAGDYEQFF.

The rearrangement uses TRBV24-1 and TRBJ1-2, with 9 positions matching TRBD1. V trimming: 3 bases; J trimming: 8 bases; junction bases outside the gene matches: 9. CDR1 and CDR2 from the germline V gene are KGHDR and SFDVKD. The CDR3 runs to 15 residues. The CDR3 coding sequence is TGTGCCACCAGTGATCCAGGGGACAGGGAACGGGGCTACACCTTC. This encodes CATSDPGDRERGYTF.

The chain is built from TRBV18 and TRBJ1-3; D unresolved. Germline CDR1 KGHSH, CDR2 LQKENI. This CDR3 spans 12 amino acids. Trimming took 0 bases from V and 4 from J, leaving 1 base between them. The chain's CDR3 is CASSPPGNTIYF. The CDR3 DNA sequence: TGTGCCAGCTCACCACCAGGAAACACCATATATTTT. Full variable domain (remainder filled in from reference TRBV18 and TRBJ1-3): NAGVMQNPRHLVRRRGQEARLRCSPMKGHSHVYWYRQLPEEGLKFMVYLQKENIIDESGMPKERFSAEFPKEGPSILRIQQVVRGDSAAYFCASSPPGNTIYFGEGSWLTVV.

Only a few counts were recorded for this clonotype. This chain links TRBV20-1 with TRBJ2-7, with D perhaps being TRBD1 or TRBD2 (6 bases each). The ends were cut back, 7 bases at V and 4 bases at J, with 17 bases in the middle. The CDR3 sequence is 13 residues long. Germline V lookup: CDR1 DFQATT, CDR2 SNEGSKA (reference sequence). The CDR3 nucleotides read TGCAGTGTGAGGGGGGAGTCTAGTTACGAGCAGTACTTC. Translation: CSVRGESSYEQYF.

The chain combines TRBV20-1 with TRBJ1-2, with D maybe TRBD1 (5 bases). V was shortened by 6 bases and J by 2 bases, with 16 bases between the two germline ends. Germline CDR1 DFQATT, CDR2 SNEGSKA (reference sequence). CDR3 length: 14 amino acids. The DNA of the CDR3 is TGCAGTGCCAGTGGGGGACCGGCAAACTATGGCTACACCTTC. Its protein product is CSASGGPANYGYTF.

V gene TRBV20-1 combines with J gene TRBJ2-3; weak D call: TRBD2 (5 bases). The V and J ends lost 6 bases and 2 bases respectively, with 6 bases between them. Germline loops: CDR1 DFQATT, CDR2 SNEGSKA (reference sequence). This CDR3 comprises 11 residues. The CDR3 reads CSAGVTDTQYF. CDR3 coding DNA: TGCAGTGCCGGGGTCACAGATACGCAGTATTTT.